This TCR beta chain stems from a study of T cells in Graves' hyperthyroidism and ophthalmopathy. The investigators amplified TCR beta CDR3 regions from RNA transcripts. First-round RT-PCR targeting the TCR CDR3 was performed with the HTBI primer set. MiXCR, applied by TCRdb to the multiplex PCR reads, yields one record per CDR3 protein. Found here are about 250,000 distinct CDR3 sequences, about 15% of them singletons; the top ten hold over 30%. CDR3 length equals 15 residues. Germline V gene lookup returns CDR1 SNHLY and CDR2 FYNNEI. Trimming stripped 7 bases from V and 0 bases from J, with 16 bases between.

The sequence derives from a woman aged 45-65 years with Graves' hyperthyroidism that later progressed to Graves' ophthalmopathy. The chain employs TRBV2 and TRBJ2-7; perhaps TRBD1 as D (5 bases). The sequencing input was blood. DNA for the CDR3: TGTGCCAGCAAGAGTGACAGATTAAGCTCCTACGAGCAGTACTTC. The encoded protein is CASKSDRLSSYEQYF.